One T cell receptor beta chain is described in this entry. Its antigen is not known. This specimen belongs to a study of T cells in Graves' hyperthyroidism and ophthalmopathy. Germline CDR1 reads DFQATT; CDR2 reads SNEGSKA (reference sequence). Trimming left V 2 bases short and J 4 bases short, with 8 bases between. CDR3 length: 12 amino acids. It was RNA transcripts that yielded the amplified TCR beta CDR3 regions. RT-PCR in the first round (using the HTBI primer set) targeted the TCR CDR3. TCRdb recomputed calls from the multiplex PCR reads with MiXCR, one row per CDR3 protein. The sample yields tens of thousands of distinct CDR3 sequences, roughly 52% seen once. Study results and caveats: Blood samples included most of the expanded thyroid clonotypes exceeding 0.001.

Uncontrolled infection, other autoimmune disease, pregnancy or lactation led to exclusion. Clinical symptoms, serum thyroxine and TRAb, thyroid ultrasound and orbital computed tomography together formed the diagnostic basis. Predating any ophthalmopathy symptoms, the blood sample was taken at first hyperthyroidism diagnosis. The rearrangement uses TRBV20-1 and TRBJ1-2; no reliable D call. Sequencing was carried out using blood. The clonotype originates from a woman between 45 and 65 years old with Graves' hyperthyroidism that later progressed to Graves' ophthalmopathy. The DNA for the CDR3 is TGCAGTGCTAGACTCCTGGGCTATGGCTACACCTTC. Protein: CSARLLGYGYTF.